The source of this T cell receptor beta chain is a study of cytomegalovirus exposure and HLA in healthy donors (dated by TCRdb to 2016 to 2017). A note on the overall study: According to a later analysis, one platform produced both the 100 to 150 validation repertoires and the 720 or so repertoires of the first cohort. The study was designed to test whether signatures of past pathogen exposure could be identified by cataloging public T cell receptors. The study combined high-throughput TCR immunosequencing, statistical association of individual TCRs with disease status, and machine learning to predict cytomegalovirus infection status. Along with the approximately 700-subject first cohort, a separate validation cohort of over a hundred different subjects was used. Overall study results and their limits: In both the original and validation cohorts, the classifier was reported to diagnose cytomegalovirus status with high specificity and sensitivity. Subsequent analysis determined that TCRs grouped into clusters in the first cohort also showed a tendency toward co-occurrence across the 120 or so validation repertoires, and approximately 93% of cluster scores exceeded 0. A total of 150 or so TCR beta chains were listed by the study as associated with cytomegalovirus. Most TCR sequences were observed very rarely across donors, whereas some public TCRs were present in many individuals. The authors suggested that the approach could potentially be extended to other disease states and immunological phenotypes. In vitro tests confirmed that a few of the cytomegalovirus-associated TCR beta chains recognize cytomegalovirus antigens. A later analysis had no HLA typing for the validation cohort, so co-occurrence there was scored across all 130 or so repertoires.

The donors belonged to the validation cohort of over a hundred subjects, which was separate from the approximately 700-subject first cohort. Regarding this clone: Its antigen is unknown. The junction shows a germline mismatch at one end, possibly a read error.

CDR1 and CDR2 (SSHAT, FNYEAQ) derive from the germline V gene (reference sequence). The CDR3 runs 14 amino acids, cysteine and phenylalanine included. The CDR3 DNA has 42 bases and is translated from base 1. To prepare the library, the immunoSEQ multiplex PCR assay was applied. The authors' pipeline ran thus. A statistical classification framework was developed to diagnose cytomegalovirus status using the catalog of TCR beta chain sequences. The table comes from immuneACCESS by way of TCRdb, which keeps in-frame sequences with V and J called. Part of the clones is missing from these tables; in studies checked, under half for an unresolved V gene and the rest for unknown reasons. V, J and clone size are taken as reported in that table, and D and trimming were inferred from the DNA itself. The sample table records roughly 130,000 clones; under 90% of these occur just once. Of the sample, about 3% falls within the top ten clones.

This chain joins TRBV7-7 to TRBJ2-5, and TRBD1 may be the D gene, going by 5 matching bases. The sample taken for sequencing was PBMCs. This receptor was taken from a man aged 30 to 39 in good health and CMV-seronegative. In nucleotides, the sequence is TGTGCTAGCAGCTCAGGGCTCCGTGAAGAGACCCAGTACTTC. It encodes CASSSGLREETQYF. Full variable domain (CDR3 extended with the reference TRBV7-7 and TRBJ2-5 proteins): GAGVSQSPRYKVTKRGQDVTLRCDPISSHATLYWYQQALGQGPEFLTYFNYEAQPDKSGLPSDRFSAERPEGSISTLTIQRTEQRDSAMYRCASSSGLREETQYFGPGTRLLVL.